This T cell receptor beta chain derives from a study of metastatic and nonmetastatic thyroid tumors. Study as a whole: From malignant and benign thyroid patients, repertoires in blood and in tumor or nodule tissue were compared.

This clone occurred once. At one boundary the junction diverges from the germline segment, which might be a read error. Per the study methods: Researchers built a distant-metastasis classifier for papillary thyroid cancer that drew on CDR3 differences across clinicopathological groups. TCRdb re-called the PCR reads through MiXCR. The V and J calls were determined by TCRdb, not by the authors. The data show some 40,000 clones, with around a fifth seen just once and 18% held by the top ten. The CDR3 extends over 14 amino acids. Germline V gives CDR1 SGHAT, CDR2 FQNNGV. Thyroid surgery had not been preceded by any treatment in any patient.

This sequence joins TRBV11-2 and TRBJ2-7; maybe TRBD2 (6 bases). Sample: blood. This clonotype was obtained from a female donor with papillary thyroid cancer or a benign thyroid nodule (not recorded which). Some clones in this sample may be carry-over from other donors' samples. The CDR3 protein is CASILGGVSYDQYF. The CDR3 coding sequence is TGTGCCAGCATCTTAGGAGGGGTCTCCTACGATCAGTACTTC.